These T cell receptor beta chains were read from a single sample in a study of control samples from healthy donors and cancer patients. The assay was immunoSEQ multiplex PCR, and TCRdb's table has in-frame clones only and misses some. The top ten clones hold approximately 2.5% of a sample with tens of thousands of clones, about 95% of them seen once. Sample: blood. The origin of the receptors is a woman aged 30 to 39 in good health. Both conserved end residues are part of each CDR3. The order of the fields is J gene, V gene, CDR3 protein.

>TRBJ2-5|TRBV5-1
CASSGSGGAETQYF
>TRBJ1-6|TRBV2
CASSGGFGSPLHF
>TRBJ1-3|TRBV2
CASRHKGQYFGNTIYF
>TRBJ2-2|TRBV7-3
CASSSSAASMNTGELFF
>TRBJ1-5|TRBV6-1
CASSENMGSSQPQHF
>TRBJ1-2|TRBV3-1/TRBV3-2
CASSQGGATKSSYGYTF
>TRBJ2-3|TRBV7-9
CASSSPRGASTDTQYF
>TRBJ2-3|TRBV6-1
CASSEGLAATDTQYF
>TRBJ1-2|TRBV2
CASERQGNNYGYTF
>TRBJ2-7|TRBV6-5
CASSMDRGRREQYF
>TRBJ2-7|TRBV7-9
CASSSTRTGGRYEQYF
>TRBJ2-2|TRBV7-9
CASSFGVQTGELFF
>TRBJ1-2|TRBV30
CAWTSGTGNYGYTF
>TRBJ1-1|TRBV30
CAWSAFRGGTEAFF
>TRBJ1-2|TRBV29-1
CSVEAGTGGAGGYTF
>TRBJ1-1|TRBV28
CAIISGPEAFF
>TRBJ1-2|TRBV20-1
CSASGLAFGYGYTF
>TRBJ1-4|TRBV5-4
CASSTRQGEDEKLFF
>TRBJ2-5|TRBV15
CATSKAGLQETQYF
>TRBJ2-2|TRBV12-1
CASNPRDLRTGELFF
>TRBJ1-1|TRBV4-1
CASSPTEGGLNTEAFF
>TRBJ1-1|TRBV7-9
CASSPDGQGGEEAFF
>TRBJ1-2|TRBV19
CASHTNYGYTF
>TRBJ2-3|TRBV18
CASSLGSTDTQYF
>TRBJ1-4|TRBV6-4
CASSVRGGGHEKLFF
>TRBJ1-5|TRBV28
CASSSPPEPQHF
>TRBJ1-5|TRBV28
CASKGRVGGNQPQHF
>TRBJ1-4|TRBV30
CAWSEQANEKLFF
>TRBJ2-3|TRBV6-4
CASSDLNGDTQYF
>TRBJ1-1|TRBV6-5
CASWGNTEAFF
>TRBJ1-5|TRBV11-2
CASSLKSNQPQHF
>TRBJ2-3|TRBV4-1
CASSQTRDTQYF
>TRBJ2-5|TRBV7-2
CASSPSQGGSFFRLETQYF
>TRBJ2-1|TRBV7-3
CASSLLAGYNEQFF
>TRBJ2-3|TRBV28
CASSWTGGGTDTQYF
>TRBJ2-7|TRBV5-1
CASSLDSFSYEQYF
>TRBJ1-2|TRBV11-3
CASSLGGNGYTF
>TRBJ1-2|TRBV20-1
CSASGGRLSYGYTF
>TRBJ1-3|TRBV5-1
CASSVDVGNTIYF
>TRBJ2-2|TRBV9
CASSSTRGAGELFF
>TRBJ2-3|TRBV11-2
CASSLYTDTQYF
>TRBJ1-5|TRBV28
CASSFKQPQHF
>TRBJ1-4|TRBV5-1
CASSTATNEKLFF
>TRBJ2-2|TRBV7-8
CASRGTGELFF
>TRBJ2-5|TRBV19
CASSLSRGERKTQYF
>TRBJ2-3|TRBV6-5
CASSYGQGVADTQYF
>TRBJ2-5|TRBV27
CASNKRSQETQYF
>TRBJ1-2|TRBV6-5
CASSLWGRGYTF
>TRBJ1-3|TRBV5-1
CASSLEGGFSGNTIYF
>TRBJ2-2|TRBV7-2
CASSSRLAASGELFF
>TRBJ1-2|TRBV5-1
CASSLGDPGQRYGYTF
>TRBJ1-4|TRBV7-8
CASSPSMLGAAEKLFF
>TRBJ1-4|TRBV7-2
CASSLGYLSGSEKLFF
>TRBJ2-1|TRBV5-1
CASSLALVDEQFF
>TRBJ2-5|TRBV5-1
CASSLSGVSQETQYF
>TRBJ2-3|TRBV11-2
CASTPGTVTDTQYF
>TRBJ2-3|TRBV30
CAWSRQTSGTDTQYF